The 18 T cell receptor beta chains reported below all come from one sample, sequenced in a study of coeliac disease. Sequencing was performed with immunoSEQ multiplex PCR; in TCRdb, only in-frame clones are kept and a portion is missing. This table holds 6,000 to 8,000 clones, about 73% found once. Material: lamina propria lymphocytes from the gut. These receptors originate from a man younger than 40 with celiac disease.

The rearrangement links TRBV7-9 to TRBJ2-3; D not certain. Germline V gene sequence: CDR1 SEHNR, CDR2 FQNEAQ (reference sequence). V lost 2 bases and J lost 1, with 13 bases in between. The CDR3 is 16 amino acids. In nucleotides, the CDR3 is TGTGCCAGCAGCTTAACAAACAGCAGGCGCACAGATACGCAGTATTTT. It encodes CASSLTNSRRTDTQYF.

As for this clone: Mismatch with germline at one junction end may stem from a read error. The V gene is TRBV29-1, the J gene TRBJ1-1; unclear D gene. This CDR3 contains 13 residues. CDR1 is SQVTM and CDR2 is ANQGSEA in the germline V gene. In DNA, the CDR3 is TGCAGCGGCCGGATTGGAGAGAACACTAAAGCTTTCTTT. This gives the protein CSGRIGENTKAFF.

The gene calls are TRBV7-2 and TRBJ1-5, with 10 nucleotides matching TRBD1. The germline V gene has CDR1 SGHTA and CDR2 FQGNSA. The V and J ends lost 0 bases and 4 bases, in that order; junction bases with no gene match: 9. CDR3 size: 18 residues. Here the CDR3 reads CASSLAGTGAQRNQPQHF. Here the CDR3 DNA reads TGTGCCAGCAGCTTAGCGGGGACAGGGGCTCAAAGGAATCAGCCCCAGCATTTT.

J is TRBJ2-5 and V is TRBV27, with D hard to call. Looked up from germline, CDR1 is MNHEY and CDR2 is SMNVEV (reference sequence). The CDR3 spans 12 residues. The ends were cut back, 9 bases at V and 1 base at J, with 9 bases in the middle. CDR3 bases: TGTGCCAGTCGAAGTAGCCAAGAGACCCAGTACTTC. This codes for CASRSSQETQYF.

V and J are TRBV19 and TRBJ2-7; possible D gene TRBD2, 5 bases. The CDR3 runs 14 residues. V lost 4 bases, J lost 0 bases, and 10 bases lay in between. Germline V gene sequence: CDR1 LNHDA, CDR2 SQIVND (reference sequence). CDR3 nucleotides: TGTGCCAGTAGTACGGGGAGTTTCTCCTACGAGCAGTACTTC. Amino acids: CASSTGSFSYEQYF.

CDR3 residues: CASSQLAAGAYEQYF. As DNA, the CDR3 is TGCGCCAGCAGCCAATTAGCGGCGGGGGCCTACGAGCAGTACTTC. The chain combines TRBV4-3 with TRBJ2-7; 7 bases map to TRBD2. The germline gives CDR1 LGHNA, CDR2 YSLEER. Trimming cost V 2 bases and J 2 bases; bases outside gene matches: 6. The CDR3 loop spans 15 amino acids.

This chain connects TRBV30 to TRBJ1-1; D gene uncertain. This CDR3 has 13 residues. CDR1 GTSNPN and CDR2 SVGIG come from the germline V gene (reference sequence). Trimming removed 0 bases from V and 9 bases from J, with 14 bases in between. The CDR3 nucleotides are TGTGCCTGGAGTGTACAAGCGGGCGGTAAAGCTTTCTTT. Protein: CAWSVQAGGKAFF.

In DNA form, the CDR3 reads TGTGCCAGCAGTCTCTACGAGCAGTACTTC. Residues: CASSLYEQYF. The J gene is TRBJ2-7, the V gene TRBV28, with unresolved D. There are 10 residues in the CDR3. V was trimmed by 5 bases and J by 3 bases, leaving 2 bases between them. Germline loops: CDR1 MDHEN, CDR2 SYDVKM.

This chain links TRBV6-5 with TRBJ2-7; D is unclear. Germline lookup yields CDR1 MNHEY and CDR2 SVGAGI. V shed 0 bases and J shed 0 bases, with 12 bases lying between them. The CDR3 runs to 16 residues. The CDR3 nucleotides read TGTGCCAGCAGTTACTCCCGAGGCGGCACCTCCTACGAGCAGTACTTC. As protein: CASSYSRGGTSYEQYF.

V and J are TRBV6-1 and TRBJ2-3, with D possibly TRBD1 on 6 matching bases. Trimming took 2 bases from V and 2 from J, leaving 14 bases between them. The CDR3 length is 16 residues. Germline CDR1 is MNHNS and CDR2 is SASEGT. CDR3 sequence reads: CASSERETGPTDTQYF. The DNA for the CDR3 is TGTGCCAGCAGTGAAAGGGAGACAGGACCCACAGATACGCAGTATTTT.

The gene calls are TRBV5-1 and TRBJ2-3; no firm D call. V was shortened by 4 bases and J by 0 bases, with 3 bases between the two germline ends. Germline V lookup: CDR1 SGHRS, CDR2 YFSETQ. The CDR3 loop spans 12 amino acids. CDR3 sequence (DNA): TGCGCCAGCAGCCAGAGCACAGATACGCAGTATTTT. It encodes CASSQSTDTQYF.

The CDR3 bases are TGTGCCAGCAGCTGGCGGGATTGGGGTGAGCAGTTCTTC. This sequence encodes CASSWRDWGEQFF. J is TRBJ2-1 and V is TRBV5-6; D might be TRBD2 (6 bases). Germline assignment: CDR1 SGHDT and CDR2 YYEEEE. Trimming removed 3 bases from V and 9 bases from J, with 13 bases in between. This CDR3 spans 13 amino acids. Full variable domain (rest looked up from reference TRBV5-6 and TRBJ2-1): DAGVTQSPTHLIKTRGQQVTLRCSPKSGHDTVSWYQQALGQGPQFIFQYYEEEERQRGNFPDRFSGHQFPNYSSELNVNALLLGDSALYLCASSWRDWGEQFFGPGTRLTVL.

V gene TRBV28 combines with J gene TRBJ1-1; tentative D call: TRBD1 (6 bases). This CDR3 region has 16 residues. The V gene lost 4 bases and the J gene lost 5 bases, with 20 bases spanning the gap. Germline assignment: CDR1 MDHEN and CDR2 SYDVKM. The CDR3 spells CASSYQGRVWDTEAFF. The DNA for the CDR3 is TGTGCCAGCAGTTATCAGGGGCGCGTTTGGGATACTGAAGCTTTCTTT.

This clone has only a few counts. V and J are TRBV7-9 and TRBJ2-7, with TRBD2 matching over 10 bases. This CDR3 has 16 amino acids. The germline CDR1 and CDR2 sequences are SEHNR and FQNEAQ (reference sequence). The ends lost 5 bases at V and 0 bases at J; junction bases unmatched: 7. The CDR3 region is CASSPILAGSSYEQYF. The CDR3 DNA follows: TGTGCCAGCAGCCCCATACTAGCGGGAAGCTCCTACGAGCAGTACTTC.

The rearrangement uses TRBV7-3 and TRBJ2-3; TRBD2 might be the D (5 bases). Trimming removed 3 bases from V and 0 bases from J, with 16 bases in between. Germline V lookup: CDR1 SGHTA, CDR2 FQGTGA. The CDR3 length is 17 residues. CDR3 region: CASSLQASGISTDTQYF. DNA for the CDR3: TGTGCCAGCAGCTTGCAGGCAAGCGGAATAAGCACAGATACGCAGTATTTT.

The rearrangement links TRBV7-2 to TRBJ2-7; 8 bases match TRBD1. Germline V lookup: CDR1 SGHTA, CDR2 FQGNSA. The junction had 7 bases not matched to a gene; V was cut back by 5 bases and J by 4 bases. The CDR3 is 14 amino acids. CDR3 coding DNA: TGTGCCAGCAGCCTAGACCGGGACAGGTACGAGCAGTACTTC. This gives the protein CASSLDRDRYEQYF. The variable domain in full, with the rest retrieved from reference TRBV7-2 and TRBJ2-7, is GAGVSQSPSNKVTEKGKDVELRCDPISGHTALYWYRQSLGQGLEFLIYFQGNSAPDKSGLPSDRFSAERTGGSVSTLTIQRTQQEDSAVYLCASSLDRDRYEQYFGPGTRLTVT.

The gene calls are TRBV11-2 and TRBJ2-1; TRBD2 matches 8 bases. CDR3 length: 20 amino acids. Germline V gene data show CDR1 as SGHAT and CDR2 as FQNNGV. J was trimmed by 7 bases and V by 0 bases; bases with no gene match: 20. CDR3 sequence reads: CASSLDNPRVQRENSNEQFF. In DNA form, the CDR3 reads TGTGCCAGCAGCTTAGATAATCCCCGGGTGCAGCGGGAGAACTCAAATGAGCAGTTCTTC.

This clone has more than one count but fewer than ten. The J gene is TRBJ2-5, the V gene TRBV19; 9 bases match TRBD2. The CDR3 has 14 amino acids. Trimming at V came to 5 bases and at J to 3 bases, leaving 4 bases not matched to a gene. In germline, CDR1 is LNHDA, CDR2 SQIVND (reference sequence). CDR3 DNA sequence: TGTGCCAGTAGTGCTAGCGGGGTGGAAGAGACCCAGTACTTC. It translates to CASSASGVEETQYF.